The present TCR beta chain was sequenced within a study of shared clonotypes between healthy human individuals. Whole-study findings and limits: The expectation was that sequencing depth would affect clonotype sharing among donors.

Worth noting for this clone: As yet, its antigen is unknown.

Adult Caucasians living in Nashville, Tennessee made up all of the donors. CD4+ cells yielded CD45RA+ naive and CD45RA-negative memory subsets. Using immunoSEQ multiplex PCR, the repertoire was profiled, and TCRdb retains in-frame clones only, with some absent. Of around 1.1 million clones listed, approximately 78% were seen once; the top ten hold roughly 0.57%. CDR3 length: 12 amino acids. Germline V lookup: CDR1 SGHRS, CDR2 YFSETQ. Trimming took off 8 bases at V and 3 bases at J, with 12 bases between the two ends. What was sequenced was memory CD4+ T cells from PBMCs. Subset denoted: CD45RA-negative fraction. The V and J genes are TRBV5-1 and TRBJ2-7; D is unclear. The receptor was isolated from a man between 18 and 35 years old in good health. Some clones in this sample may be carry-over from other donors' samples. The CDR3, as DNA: TGCGCCAGTCTACCGGACGGCTACGAGCAGTACTTC. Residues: CASLPDGYEQYF.